The following is a T cell receptor (beta chain) sequence with its context. Its antigen remains unknown. The study separated CD4+ cells into CD45RA+ naive and CD45RA-negative memory subsets. This specimen comes from a study of shared clonotypes between healthy human individuals. Trimming took off 4 bases at V and 6 bases at J, with 16 bases between the two ends. The CDR3 contains 13 residues. Per germline, CDR1 SQVTM and CDR2 ANQGSEA. General study results and limits: Although depth was large, rarefaction showed that sequencing of the sorted subsets was incomplete. Clonotypes shared by all four sorted-subset donors had higher generation probabilities than non-shared clonotypes.

Method: immunoSEQ multiplex PCR; TCRdb's copy keeps in-frame clones and lacks some. The table records about 1.1 million clones, around 77% of them present only once. The V gene is TRBV29-1, the J gene TRBJ2-7; maybe TRBD1 (6 bases). This receptor was obtained from a man between 18 and 35 years old in good health. Some clones in this sample may be carry-over from other donors' samples. Sequences were obtained from memory CD4+ T cells from PBMCs. Noted subset: CD45RA-negative fraction. The CDR3 region is CSVARGGFSEQYF. DNA for the CDR3: TGCAGCGTTGCCCGAGGGGGTTTTTCCGAGCAGTACTTC.